The 6 T cell receptor beta chains listed next were all sequenced from one sample in a study of high-grade serous ovarian cancer treatment subgroups. The tumor samples were collected prior to definitive surgery or chemotherapy. Assay used: immunoSEQ multiplex PCR; TCRdb lists only in-frame clones, some missing. The repertoire has about 5,500 clones, around 80% of them found once; the top ten carry approximately 10%. The sample taken for sequencing was tumor tissue. These receptors came from a human donor with high-grade serous ovarian cancer.

This clone has just one count. The CDR3 sequence: CASSLLGARNQPQHF. The CDR3 DNA sequence: TGTGCCAGCAGCTTGTTGGGGGCCCGAAATCAGCCCCAGCATTTT. The chain carries TRBV5-5 and TRBJ1-5, with a tentative D call TRBD1 (6 bases). There are 15 residues in the CDR3. Germline V gene sequence: CDR1 SGHKS, CDR2 YYEKEE (reference sequence). V was pared by 1 base and J by 4 bases, with 12 bases between.

Concerning this clone: This sample also contains other DNA sequences that code for the same CDR3. This sequence joins TRBV6-4 and TRBJ2-2, with D unclear. The germline gives CDR1 MRHNA, CDR2 SNTAGT. V lost 2 bases and J 1 base, leaving 8 bases between the germline ends. This CDR3 spans 15 amino acids. CDR3 in DNA: TGTGCCAGCAGTGACGGGGATGGGAACACCGGGGAGCTGTTTTTT. Its translation is CASSDGDGNTGELFF.

The chain has TRBV2 and TRBJ1-1, with 8 positions matching TRBD1. The V gene's germline CDR1 is SNHLY and CDR2 FYNNEI. Trimming cost V 3 bases and J 7 bases; bases outside gene matches: 10. This CDR3 region has 15 residues. CDR3 loop: CASSDTGGKLGEAFF. The CDR3, as DNA: TGTGCCAGCAGTGACACAGGGGGAAAGTTGGGTGAAGCTTTCTTT.

This clone is a singleton in its sample. In DNA, the CDR3 is TGTGCTAGTGGTTTGAATGGTATGAACACTGAAGCTTTCTTT. Its translation: CASGLNGMNTEAFF. The rearrangement links TRBV12-5 to TRBJ1-1; no reliable D call. CDR3 size: 14 residues. CDR1 and CDR2 (germline): LGHNT, FRNRAP. V gave up 2 bases and J gave up 0 bases, with 7 bases separating them.

This clone was detected a few times. V and J are TRBV18 and TRBJ1-1, with 8 bases aligning to TRBD1. Germline CDR1 reads KGHSH; CDR2 reads LQKENI. CDR3 length: 17 amino acids. The V and J ends lost 2 bases and 5 bases, in that order; junction bases with no gene match: 13. In DNA, the CDR3 is TGTGCCAGCTCACCAAGTGGGACAGGCCACGGGGTGACTGAAGCTTTCTTT. Its translation: CASSPSGTGHGVTEAFF. The whole variable domain, remainder taken from reference TRBV18 and TRBJ1-1, is NAGVMQNPRHLVRRRGQEARLRCSPMKGHSHVYWYRQLPEEGLKFMVYLQKENIIDESGMPKERFSAEFPKEGPSILRIQQVVRGDSAAYFCASSPSGTGHGVTEAFFGQGTRLTVV.

The V call is TRBV9, the J call TRBJ2-7; no clear D gene. Germline CDR1 and CDR2: SGDLS and YYNGEE. The CDR3 is 13 amino acids. V was clipped by 4 bases and J by 1 base, with 9 bases between them. CDR3 residues: CASSPDTSYEQYF. CDR3 DNA sequence: TGTGCCAGCAGCCCAGACACGTCCTACGAGCAGTACTTC.